This T cell receptor (beta chain) was observed in a study of blood T cell repertoires in COVID-19. With 3 bases removed from V and 0 bases from J, the gap between germline ends came to 12 bases. CDR1 is SGHRS, CDR2 YFSETQ, per germline. CDR3 size: 15 residues. Produced via immunoSEQ multiplex PCR; TCRdb's table is partial and in-frame only. The sample lists approximately 120,000 clones, 81% occurring once. The sample taken for sequencing was peripheral blood. The genes are TRBV5-1 and TRBJ1-1; D may be TRBD1 (6 bases). The TCR originated in a woman in her forties or fifties with acute or convalescent COVID-19. The CDR3: CASSSQGPVNTEAFF. The CDR3 DNA reads TGCGCCAGCAGCTCACAGGGTCCGGTGAACACTGAAGCTTTCTTT.